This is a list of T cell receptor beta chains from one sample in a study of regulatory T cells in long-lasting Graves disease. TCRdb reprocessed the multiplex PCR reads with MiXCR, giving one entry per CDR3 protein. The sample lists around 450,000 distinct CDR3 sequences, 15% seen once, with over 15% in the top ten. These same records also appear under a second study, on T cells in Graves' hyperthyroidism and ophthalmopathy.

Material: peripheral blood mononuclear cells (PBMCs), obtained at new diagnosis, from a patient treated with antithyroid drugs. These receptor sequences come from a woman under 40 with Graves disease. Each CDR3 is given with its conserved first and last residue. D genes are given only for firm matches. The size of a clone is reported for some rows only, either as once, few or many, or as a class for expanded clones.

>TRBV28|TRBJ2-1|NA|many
TGTGCCAGGGCCCGGACTGAGCAGTTCTTC
CARARTEQFF
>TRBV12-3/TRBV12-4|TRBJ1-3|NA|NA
TGTGCCAGCAGCCCCAGGGAGGCTGGAAACACCATATATTTT
CASSPREAGNTIYF
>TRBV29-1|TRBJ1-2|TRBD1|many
TGCAGCGTCAACCGGGACAGGAGGACCTATGGCTACACCTTC
CSVNRDRRTYGYTF
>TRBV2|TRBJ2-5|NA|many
TGTGCCACACGAGTTTGGACAGCCCCAAGCGAAGAGACCCAGTACTTC
CATRVWTAPSEETQYF
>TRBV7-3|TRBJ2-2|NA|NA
TGTGCCAGCAGCTTATCTATCGGGACAACAGGAACCGGGGAGCTGTTTTTT
CASSLSIGTTGTGELFF
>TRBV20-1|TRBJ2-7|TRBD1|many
TGCAGCGCTAGTCGCGGGACAGGGGCCTACGAGCAGTACTTC
CSASRGTGAYEQYF
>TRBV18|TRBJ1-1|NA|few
TGTGCCAGCTCACGGTTTCAGGGTGGCACTGAAGCTTTCTTT
CASSRFQGGTEAFF
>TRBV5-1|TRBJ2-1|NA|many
TGCGCCAGCAGCGCGACGGCGGACAATGAGCAGTTCTTC
CASSATADNEQFF
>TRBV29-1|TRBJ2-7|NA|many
TGCAGCGTTGAATTCGTAGACCCCTACGAGCAGTACTTC
CSVEFVDPYEQYF
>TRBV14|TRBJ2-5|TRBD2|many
TGTGCCAGCAGCCTGCGACTAGCGGGAGGTCTCCAAGAGACCCAGTACTTC
CASSLRLAGGLQETQYF
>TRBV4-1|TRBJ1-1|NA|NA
TGCGCCAGCAGCCACCGCGACGGGTTGACTGAAGCTTTCTTT
CASSHRDGLTEAFF
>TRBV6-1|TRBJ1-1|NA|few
TGTGCCACTACCTGGGGGGGGGGGGATACTGAAGCTTTCTTT
CATTWGGGDTEAFF
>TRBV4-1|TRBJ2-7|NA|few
TGCGCCAGCGGCGGAGGGGGAACCTACGAGCAGTACTTC
CASGGGGTYEQYF
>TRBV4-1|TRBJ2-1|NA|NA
TGCGCCAGCAGCCTCCTGTTCTCGGGGGAGTTACATGAGCAGTTCTTC
CASSLLFSGELHEQFF
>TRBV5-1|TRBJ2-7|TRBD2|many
TGCGCCAGCAGAGTCAGGACTAGCGAAAACGAGCAGTACTTC
CASRVRTSENEQYF
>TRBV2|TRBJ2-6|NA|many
TGTGCCAGCAGTGTTCTGGGCTCTGGGGCCAACGTCCTGACTTTC
CASSVLGSGANVLTF
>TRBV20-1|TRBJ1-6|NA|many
TGCAGTGCTACGGGACACGGCACGTCACCCCTCCACTTT
CSATGHGTSPLHF
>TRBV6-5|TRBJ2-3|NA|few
TGTGCCAGCAGTTACTCCGACAGGCCCACAGATACGCAGTATTTT
CASSYSDRPTDTQYF
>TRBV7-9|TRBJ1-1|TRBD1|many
TGCGCCAGCAGCCCTCGGGGAGGGGGCAACACTGAAGCTTTCTTT
CASSPRGGGNTEAFF
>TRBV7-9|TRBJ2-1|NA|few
TGTGCCAGCAGCTTAGGCCCTCTCTGGGTAAATGAGCAGTTCTTC
CASSLGPLWVNEQFF
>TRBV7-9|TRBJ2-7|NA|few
TGTGCCAGCAGCCCCCGCCTTGGGGAGCGCGTCTACGAGCAGTACTTC
CASSPRLGERVYEQYF
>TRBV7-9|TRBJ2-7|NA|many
TGTGCCAGCAGCTTAGAGTGGAACGAGCAGTACTTC
CASSLEWNEQYF
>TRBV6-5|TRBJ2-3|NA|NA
TGTGCCAGCAGTTTAAGGACCCACACAGATACGCAGTATTTT
CASSLRTHTDTQYF
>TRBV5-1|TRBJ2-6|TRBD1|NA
TGCGCCAGCAGCTTGATGACAGGGCGGGTTGCTGGGGCCAACGTCCTGACTTTC
CASSLMTGRVAGANVLTF
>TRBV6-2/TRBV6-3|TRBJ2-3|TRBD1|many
TGTGCCAGCAGCCGGGACAGGACAGATACGCAGTATTTT
CASSRDRTDTQYF
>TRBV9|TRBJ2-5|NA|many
TGTGCCAGCAGCGGGAGTCCCGGAAGGTACCAAGAGACCCAGTACTTC
CASSGSPGRYQETQYF
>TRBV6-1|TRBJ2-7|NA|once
TGTGCCAGCAGTACCCACGGGGGTAGTGGGTACGAGCAGTACTTC
CASSTHGGSGYEQYF
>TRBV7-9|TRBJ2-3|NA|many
TGTGCCAGCAGCCCCATGGGCGCCAGGAACACAGATACGCAGTATTTT
CASSPMGARNTDTQYF
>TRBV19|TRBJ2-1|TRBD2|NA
TGTGCCAGTAGTATAGAAGCTCGGGCACTAGCGAAGTTCTTC
CASSIEARALAKFF
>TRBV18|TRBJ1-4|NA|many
TGTGCCAGCTCACCCGTTGGGGGTCCTAACGAAAAACTGTTTTTT
CASSPVGGPNEKLFF
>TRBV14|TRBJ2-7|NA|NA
TGTGCCAGCAGCCAAGATCTAACAGAGGGGGCCTACGAGCAGTACTTC
CASSQDLTEGAYEQYF
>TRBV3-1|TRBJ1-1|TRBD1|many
TGTGCCAGCAGCCGCCGGGACAGGGGGTCGATGAACACTGAAGCTTTCTTT
CASSRRDRGSMNTEAFF
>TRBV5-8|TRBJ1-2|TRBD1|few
TGTGCCAGCAGCTTGGGGCAGGGGGCAAGCTATGGCTACACCTTC
CASSLGQGASYGYTF
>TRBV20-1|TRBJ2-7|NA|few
TGCAGTCCGGGATCCGGGACGGAGAGCTCCTACGAGCAGTACTTC
CSPGSGTESSYEQYF
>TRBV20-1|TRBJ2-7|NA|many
TGCAGTGCTGGCAACACCGGTACCTACGAGCAGTACTTC
CSAGNTGTYEQYF
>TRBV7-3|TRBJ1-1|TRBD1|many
TGTGCCAGCAGCCTTAGACCAGGGGGAAGCACTGAAGCTTTCTTT
CASSLRPGGSTEAFF
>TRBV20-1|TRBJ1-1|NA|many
TGCAGTGCTAGAGTGGGCCTCATGAACACTGAAGCTTTCTTT
CSARVGLMNTEAFF
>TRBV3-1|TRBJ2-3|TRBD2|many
TGTGCCAGCAGTCACGGACTAGCGGGAGGGGACTCCACAGATACGCAGTATTTT
CASSHGLAGGDSTDTQYF
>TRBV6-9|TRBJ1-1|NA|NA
TGTGCCAGCAGTTATGGTGGGGGGGGCACTGAAGCTTTCTTT
CASSYGGGGTEAFF
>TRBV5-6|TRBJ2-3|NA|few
TGTGCCAGCAGCCATAATGGGGGTCTAGATACGCAGTATTTT
CASSHNGGLDTQYF
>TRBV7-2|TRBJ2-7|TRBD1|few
TGTGCCAGCAGCTTAAGAGGGGGCCGGGAGTACTTC
CASSLRGGREYF
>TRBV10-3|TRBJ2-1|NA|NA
TGTGCCATCAGTGAGCCGGCCGGGGGCGGGACGGACTACAATGAGCAGTTCTTC
CAISEPAGGGTDYNEQFF
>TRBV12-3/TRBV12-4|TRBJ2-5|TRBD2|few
TGTGCCAGCAGTTTTACTAGCGTTTGGGAGACCCAGTACTTC
CASSFTSVWETQYF
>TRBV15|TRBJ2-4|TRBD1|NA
TGTGCCACCAGCGTTCCCCCGGACAGGGCCAAAAACATTCAGTACTTC
CATSVPPDRAKNIQYF
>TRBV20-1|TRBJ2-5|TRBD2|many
TGCAGTGCTAGAGTGGCGGGAGTGCTGGAGACCCAGTACTTC
CSARVAGVLETQYF
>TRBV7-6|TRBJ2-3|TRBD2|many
TGTGCCAGCAGCTTAGGCACTAGCGGGTTTCGGGATACGCAGTATTTT
CASSLGTSGFRDTQYF
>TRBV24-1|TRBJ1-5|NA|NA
TGTGCCACATCAGGGACAACAAGCAATCAGCCCCAGCATTTT
CATSGTTSNQPQHF
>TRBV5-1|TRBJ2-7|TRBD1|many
TGCGCCAGCAGCCGGACAGGGAACAAGGGCTACGAGCAGTACTTC
CASSRTGNKGYEQYF